This is a list of T cell receptor beta chains from one sample in a study of PD-L1 blockade in urothelial cancer. TCRdb's copy holds only in-frame clones and misses some; the assay was immunoSEQ multiplex PCR. The data show some 43,000 clones, approximately 80% seen once. The starting material was PBMCs, obtained around atezolizumab (anti-PD-L1) treatment. Receptors were obtained from a man in his 60s with urothelial cancer. CDR3s include the opening cysteine and the closing phenylalanine or tryptophan. Each record gives: CDR3 length, J gene, V gene, CDR3 protein.

15	TRBJ2-7	TRBV7-9	CASSSFGTSSYEQYF
15	TRBJ2-3	TRBV7-9	CASSFLAGPTDTQYF
15	TRBJ2-7	TRBV19	CASSTTGGAGGEQYF
14	TRBJ1-4	TRBV29-1	CSVESPGSNEKLFF
15	TRBJ2-1	TRBV2	CASTLLGQGANEQFF
17	TRBJ2-5	TRBV4-2	CASSQDWTSGGPETQYF
13	TRBJ1-1	TRBV29-1	CSVDRGTDTEAFF
12	TRBJ1-2	TRBV11-2	CASSLGGGGYTF
14	TRBJ1-5	TRBV2	CASSKQGGNQPQHF
14	TRBJ2-7	TRBV4-1	CASSQGDKGGEQYF
12	TRBJ1-3	TRBV29-1	CSVEDKLDTIYF
15	TRBJ2-5	TRBV5-1	CASSSAGNRQETQYF
18	TRBJ2-2	TRBV5-1	CASSLLSWAHLNTGELFF
17	TRBJ1-5	TRBV4-1	CASTLWGSGQGSEPQHF
15	TRBJ1-5	TRBV5-1	CASSPDPDRVQPQHF
16	TRBJ2-1	TRBV4-2	CASSQVTSGGFNEQFF
15	TRBJ2-5	TRBV14	CASSQGLAGAETQYF
14	TRBJ1-1	TRBV28	CASALIQSNTEAFF
13	TRBJ2-7	TRBV5-4	CASSPGQLGEQYF
17	TRBJ2-7	TRBV5-1	CASSLRPYQAGAGEQYF
13	TRBJ2-3	TRBV28	CASSPANTDTQYF
13	TRBJ1-2	TRBV10-1	CASSESRGAGYTF
19	TRBJ1-5	TRBV21-1	CASSKELWIPGQWDQPQHF
14	TRBJ2-7	TRBV6-6	CASSWGTGDYEQYF
13	TRBJ2-7	TRBV11-3	CASSPNSGLEQYF
15	TRBJ2-1	TRBV19	CASSGLAASLDEQFF
10	TRBJ2-1	TRBV29-1	CSADLPEQFF
15	TRBJ1-6	TRBV5-1	CASSGETADNSPLHF
16	TRBJ2-1	TRBV7-2	CASSRRLAGAYNEQFF
15	TRBJ2-3	TRBV10-3	CATWASEINTDTQYF
17	TRBJ2-3	TRBV6-1	CASSEWVGGGAKDTQYF
13	TRBJ2-2	TRBV28	CASSSGGAGELFF
16	TRBJ1-5	TRBV19	CASSIRRTGSNQPQHF
14	TRBJ2-7	TRBV11-2	CASSLERGAYEQYF
13	TRBJ1-5	TRBV6-5	CASSYGEGQPQHF
15	TRBJ1-2	TRBV19	CASEQTRTGNYGYTF
17	TRBJ1-1	TRBV5-5	CASSLPTGGERRTEAFF